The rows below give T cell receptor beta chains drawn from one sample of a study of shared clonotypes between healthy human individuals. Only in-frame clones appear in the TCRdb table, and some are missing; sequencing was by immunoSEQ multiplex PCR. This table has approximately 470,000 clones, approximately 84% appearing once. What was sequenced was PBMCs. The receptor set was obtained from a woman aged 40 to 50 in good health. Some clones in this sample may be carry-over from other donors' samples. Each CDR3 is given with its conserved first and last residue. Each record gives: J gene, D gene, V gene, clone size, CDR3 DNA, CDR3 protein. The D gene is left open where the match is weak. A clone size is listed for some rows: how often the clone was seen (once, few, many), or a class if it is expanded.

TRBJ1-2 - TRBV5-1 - TGCGCCAGCAGCTTGGTGGGGACTCCTCCCGACGGCTACACCTTC CASSLVGTPPDGYTF
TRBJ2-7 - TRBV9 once TGTGCCAGCAGCGCCCGGTGGCAGAACTACGAGCAGTACTTC CASSARWQNYEQYF
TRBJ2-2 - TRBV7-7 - TGTGCTAGCAGCTTAGCTGGGGGTTCGGGCACCGGGGAGCTGTTTTTT CASSLAGGSGTGELFF
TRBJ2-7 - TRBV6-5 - TGTGCCAGCAGTTTACTTTTCAGCCACAACTCCTACGAGCAGTACTTC CASSLLFSHNSYEQYF
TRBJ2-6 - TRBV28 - TGTGCCAGCAGCTCTGGGCAGTCTGGGGCCAACGTCCTGACTTTC CASSSGQSGANVLTF
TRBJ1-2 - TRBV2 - TGTGCCAGCAGGGACCGCACATTTTCTAACTATGGCTACACCTTC CASRDRTFSNYGYTF
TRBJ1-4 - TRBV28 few TGTGCCAGCAGTTTCCCTAATGATGAAAAACTGTTTTTT CASSFPNDEKLFF
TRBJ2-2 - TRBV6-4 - TGTGCCAGCAGTTCAAACCATCCCGGGGAGCTGTTTTTT CASSSNHPGELFF
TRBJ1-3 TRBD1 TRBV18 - TGTGCCAGCTCACCATTGGCGACAGGGGAGGACGGCACCATATATTTT CASSPLATGEDGTIYF
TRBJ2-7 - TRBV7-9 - TGTGCCAGCAGCTTGGCCGTGGGTGTCGTCTACGAGCAGTACTTC CASSLAVGVVYEQYF
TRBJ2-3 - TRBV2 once TGTGCCAGATGGGCCGCTGCCACAGATACGCAGTATTTT CARWAAATDTQYF
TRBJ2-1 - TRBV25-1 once TGTGCCAGCAGTGAATTCGGGCGGTCGTACAATGAGCAGTTCTTC CASSEFGRSYNEQFF
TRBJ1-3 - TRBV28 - TGTGCCAGCAGACCTCCCGGCAGCACTGGAAACACCATATATTTT CASRPPGSTGNTIYF
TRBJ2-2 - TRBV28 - TGTGCCAGCAGTCGACTAATCGAGAACACCGGGGAGCTGTTTTTT CASSRLIENTGELFF
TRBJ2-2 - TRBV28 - TGTGCCAGCAGTTTAGGCACTTTTGTCCTCACCGGGGAGCTGTTTTTT CASSLGTFVLTGELFF
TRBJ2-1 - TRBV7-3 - TGTGCCAGCAGCTCCGCTGCAGGGTTTGGGGGTGAGCAGTTCTTC CASSSAAGFGGEQFF
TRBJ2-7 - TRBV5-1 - TGCGCCAGCAGCTTGGGAGGGTCGTACTACGAGCAGTACTTC CASSLGGSYYEQYF
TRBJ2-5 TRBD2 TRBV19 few TGTGCCAGTAGTATACTAGCGGGAAGAGAGACCCAGTACTTC CASSILAGRETQYF
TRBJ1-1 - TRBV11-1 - TGTGCCAGCAGCATACACCCGGTTGGCGGCACTGAAGCTTTCTTT CASSIHPVGGTEAFF
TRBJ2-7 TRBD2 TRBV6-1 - TGTGCCAGCAGATCGTCGGGAGGAGGAGCCTACGAGCAGTACTTC CASRSSGGGAYEQYF
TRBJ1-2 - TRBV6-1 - TGTGCCAGCAGTGACTCCAGGGGTGGAAACTATGGCTACACCTTC CASSDSRGGNYGYTF
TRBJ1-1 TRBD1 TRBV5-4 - TGTGCCAGCAGCGGGACAGGGTCGAACACTGAAGCTTTCTTT CASSGTGSNTEAFF
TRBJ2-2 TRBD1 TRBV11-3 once TGTGCCAGCAGCTTAATAAGGGGGCAAGGGGAGCTGTTTTTT CASSLIRGQGELFF
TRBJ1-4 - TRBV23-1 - TGCGCCAGCAGTGACCGGGACCGCGAAAAACTGTTTTTT CASSDRDREKLFF
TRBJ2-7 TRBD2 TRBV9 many TGTGCCAGCAGCCAAGTGGGACTAGCGGGGGGCGAGCAGTACTTC CASSQVGLAGGEQYF
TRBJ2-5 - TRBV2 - TGTGCCAGCAGTGAAGAGCAGGGCCAGACCCAGTACTTC CASSEEQGQTQYF
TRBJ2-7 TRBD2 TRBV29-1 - TGCAGCGCCCGGACTAGCGGAAACTCCTACGAGCAGTACTTC CSARTSGNSYEQYF
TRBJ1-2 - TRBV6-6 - TGTGCCAGCAGTTACTCGTCGACAGCCTATGGCTACACCTTC CASSYSSTAYGYTF
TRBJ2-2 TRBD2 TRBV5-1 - TGCGCCAGCAGCCGAGGACTAGCGGGAGACCTCACCGGGGAGCTGTTTTTT CASSRGLAGDLTGELFF
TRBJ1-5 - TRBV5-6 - TGTGCCAGCAGCAGTGGGGGTCGGAGCAATCAGCCCCAGCATTTT CASSSGGRSNQPQHF
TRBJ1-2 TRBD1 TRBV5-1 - TGCGCCAGCAGCTTGGAAGGGACAGGGGGCTTTGGCTACACCTTC CASSLEGTGGFGYTF
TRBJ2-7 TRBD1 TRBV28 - TGTGCCAGCATGGCAGGGGGCCCCTACGAGCAGTACTTC CASMAGGPYEQYF
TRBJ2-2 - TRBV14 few TGTGCCAGCAGCCAAGTTCGGCTGCCTTGGGGGGAGCTGTTTTTT CASSQVRLPWGELFF
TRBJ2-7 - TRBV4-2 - TGTGCCAGCAGCCAAGCCTCCGCGGACACCTCCTACGAGCAGTACTTC CASSQASADTSYEQYF
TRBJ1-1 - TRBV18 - TGTGCCAGCTCACCTAGACAGGAATGGGGCACTGAAGCTTTCTTT CASSPRQEWGTEAFF
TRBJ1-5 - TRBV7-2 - TGTGCCAGCAGCTTAGTATTGGGGGGCAATCAGCCCCAGCATTTT CASSLVLGGNQPQHF
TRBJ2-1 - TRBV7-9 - TGTGCCAGCAGCCCCCGAACGGGTGGCGGGGTGCTCTACAATGAGCAGTTCTTC CASSPRTGGGVLYNEQFF
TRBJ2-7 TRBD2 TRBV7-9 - TGTGCCAGCAGCTACCCTCCCGGGACTAGCGGCTACGAGCAGTACTTC CASSYPPGTSGYEQYF
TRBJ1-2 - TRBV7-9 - TGTGCCAGCAGCTTAGGGGTTTCGGATGGCTACACCTTC CASSLGVSDGYTF
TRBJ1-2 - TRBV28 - TGTGCCAGCAGACTTAGGACAGCATATGGCTACACCTTC CASRLRTAYGYTF
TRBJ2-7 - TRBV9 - TGTGCCAGCAGCCCCCGGGGGGCGCGCTACGAGCAGTACTTC CASSPRGARYEQYF
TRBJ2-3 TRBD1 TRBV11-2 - TGTGCCAGCAGCTTAGGACAGGGAGCAGATACGCAGTATTTT CASSLGQGADTQYF
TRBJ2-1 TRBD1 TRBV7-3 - TGTGCCAGCAGCTCCACCGGGACAGGGTACTACAATGAGCAGTTCTTC CASSSTGTGYYNEQFF
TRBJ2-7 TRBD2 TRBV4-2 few TGTGCCAGCAGCCAAGATGCCAGCGGGAGGGCCTACGAGCAGTACTTC CASSQDASGRAYEQYF
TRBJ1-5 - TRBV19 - TGTGCCAGTAGCGTGGTTTTTCAGCCCCAGCATTTT CASSVVFQPQHF
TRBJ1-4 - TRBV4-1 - TGCGCCAGCAGCCAAGATGGGGGGAAACTGTTTTTT CASSQDGGKLFF
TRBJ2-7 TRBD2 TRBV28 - TGTGCCAGCAGGGGGGAGCGGGAGGGCCTCTACGAGCAGTACTTC CASRGEREGLYEQYF
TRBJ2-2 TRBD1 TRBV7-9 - TGTGCCAGCAGCTTCTGGGACAGGGTCGCCGGGGAGCTGTTTTTT CASSFWDRVAGELFF
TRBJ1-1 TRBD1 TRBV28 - TGTGCCAGCAGTTTGAGAAAGGGGGCGATGAACACTGAAGCTTTCTTT CASSLRKGAMNTEAFF
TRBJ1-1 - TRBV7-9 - TGTGCCAGCAGCTTAGGGCCGGGACTGAACACTGAAGCTTTCTTT CASSLGPGLNTEAFF
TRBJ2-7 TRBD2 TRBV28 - TGTGCCAGCCGTGGGGGACTAGGCGAGCAGTACTTC CASRGGLGEQYF
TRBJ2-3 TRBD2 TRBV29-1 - TGCAGCGTTTCGGCGGGAGGAGATACGCAGTATTTT CSVSAGGDTQYF
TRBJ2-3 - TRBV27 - TGTGCCAGCAGTTTGGACGGAGTAACGCAGTATTTT CASSLDGVTQYF
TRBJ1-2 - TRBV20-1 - TGCAGTGCTAGAGCCCCCCTTGGCTACACCTTC CSARAPLGYTF